These 22 T cell receptor beta chains share one sample of origin, sequenced in a study of blood T cells in healthy people across ages. Next came a second PCR, run for about 6 to 11 cycles, which used a sample-barcoded 5' primer along with a J-beta primer mix. Each CDR3 protein is one row after TCRdb ran MiXCR on the 5' RACE reads. Here the sample spans about 1.6 million distinct CDR3 sequences, 34% being singletons. The sequencing input was blood. Receptors originate from a woman in her twenties or thirties in good health.

This clonotype was observed a few times. The chain couples TRBV27 to TRBJ2-1, with 7 bases identical to TRBD2. From germline, CDR1 is MNHEY and CDR2 SMNVEV (reference sequence). V shed 5 bases, J shed 8 bases, and the junction held 18 bases outside the gene matches. The CDR3 extends over 17 amino acids. The CDR3 DNA is TGTGCCAGCAGTCCAAAGACTAGCAGTCTTTACATGGATGAGCAGTTCTTC. Translating it yields CASSPKTSSLYMDEQFF.

The J gene is TRBJ2-3, the V gene TRBV7-9, with 8 bases matching TRBD2. The CDR3 totals 16 residues. The germline gives CDR1 SEHNR, CDR2 FQNEAQ (reference sequence). V shed 5 bases, J shed 3 bases, and the junction held 10 bases outside the gene matches. The CDR3 bases are TGTGCCAGCAGCCCCCCGACTAGCGAGAGAACAGATACGCAGTATTTT. Translating it yields CASSPPTSERTDTQYF.

V gene TRBV4-1 combines with J gene TRBJ1-2; possible D gene TRBD1, 6 bases. The V gene's germline CDR1 is MGHRA and CDR2 YSYEKL. The CDR3 length is 17 residues. Trimming took off 0 bases at V and 5 bases at J, with 19 bases between the two ends. In DNA form, the CDR3 reads TGCGCCAGCAGCCAAGATCCGGGGGCAGGGCCAGGATATGGCTACACCTTC. Residues: CASSQDPGAGPGYGYTF.

This clonotype was observed a handful of times. V and J are TRBV28 and TRBJ2-5, with 7 bases fitting TRBD2. Germline V lookup: CDR1 MDHEN, CDR2 SYDVKM. V trimming: 2 bases; J trimming: 11 bases; junction bases outside the gene matches: 14. The CDR3 contains 15 residues. For the CDR3, the DNA is TGTGCCAGCAGTTTACGGTACAGACCCCGGGAGGAGCAGTACTTC. Translated, it gives CASSLRYRPREEQYF.

At least ten counts were recorded for this clonotype. The V call is TRBV27, the J call TRBJ2-5; 7 bases line up with TRBD1. Germline CDR1 and CDR2: MNHEY and SMNVEV (reference sequence). The CDR3 runs to 15 residues. Trimming took 4 bases from V and 2 from J; bases not matched to a gene: 7. The CDR3 spells CASSYRGLRQETQYF. The CDR3 nucleotides read TGTGCCAGCAGTTACAGGGGTTTGAGACAAGAGACCCAGTACTTC.

The chain couples TRBV15 to TRBJ2-3, with D possibly matching TRBD2 (7 bases). This CDR3 region has 14 residues. Germline V gene data show CDR1 as LNHNV and CDR2 as YYDKDF (reference sequence). V lost 8 bases and J 6 bases, leaving 18 bases between the germline ends. Here the CDR3 reads CATEGGTTRDTQYF. CDR3 coding DNA: TGTGCCACCGAGGGGGGGACGACTAGGGATACGCAGTATTTT.

To note about this clonotype: This sequence may be a read error, since a much larger clone differs from it by one base. The CDR3 carries no conserved terminal phenylalanine or tryptophan, so it likely arises from a read error. The CDR3, as DNA: TGCAGTGCTCCTAGCGGGGGGGTGACCTACGAGCAGTACCTC. It codes for CSAPSGGVTYEQYL. The chain joins TRBV20-1 to TRBJ2-7, with 12 bases lining up with TRBD2. V lost 5 bases to trimming and J lost 2 bases; unmatched junction nucleotides: 4. Germline loops: CDR1 DFQATT, CDR2 SNEGSKA (reference sequence). The CDR3 length is 14 residues.

Concerning this clonotype: A read error may explain this, as a much larger clone is one base away. The V call is TRBV20-1, the J call TRBJ2-5; tentative D call: TRBD1 (5 bases). Per germline, CDR1 DFQATT and CDR2 SNEGSKA (reference sequence). The CDR3 consists of 14 residues. The CDR3 sequence: CSARPGHTKETRYF. CDR3 in DNA: TGCAGTGCTAGGCCTGGACATACGAAAGAGACCCGGTACTTC.

This rearrangement joins TRBV18 to TRBJ1-1; a weak D match, TRBD1 (6 bases). The germline V gene encodes CDR1 KGHSH and CDR2 LQKENI. V was cut by 6 bases and J by 2 bases, with 13 bases left in between. This CDR3 has 14 residues. This CDR3 reads CASSQQGTNTEAFF. Here the CDR3 DNA reads TGTGCCAGCTCTCAACAGGGCACAAACACTGAAGCTTTCTTT.

The chain uses TRBV4-2 and TRBJ2-5; 9 bases agree with TRBD2. This CDR3 has 17 residues. Trimming cost V 3 bases and J 2 bases; bases outside gene matches: 10. Germline lookup yields CDR1 LGHNA and CDR2 YNFKEQ. As DNA, the CDR3 is TGTGCCAGCAGCCAGGAACCTAGCGGGGCCCTACAAGAGACCCAGTACTTC. Its translation: CASSQEPSGALQETQYF.

To note about this clonotype: This may arise from a read error, as a much more abundant clone is one base away. This chain links TRBV29-1 with TRBJ2-1, with D perhaps TRBD1 (6 bases). Germline CDR1 reads SQVTM; CDR2 reads ANQGSEA. The CDR3 has 11 amino acids. DNA for the CDR3: TGCAACGTACGGACAGCCAATGAGCAGTTCTTC. This encodes CNVRTANEQFF.

This clonotype was seen only once. J is TRBJ2-7 and V is TRBV6-6; 7 positions match TRBD2. The CDR3 spans 16 residues. Germline V gene sequence: CDR1 MNHNY, CDR2 SVGAGI (reference sequence). Unmatched junction bases numbered 18, after V lost 5 bases and J lost 8 bases. The CDR3 region has the DNA TGTGCCAGCAGTGCTATTCCGGTTAGCGGGCAAGGAAAGCAGTACTTC. This encodes CASSAIPVSGQGKQYF.

V is TRBV20-1 and J is TRBJ2-3, with TRBD1 as a possible D gene (6 bases). The CDR3 is made up of 13 amino acids. Germline values: CDR1 DFQATT, CDR2 SNEGSKA (reference sequence). V gave up 6 bases and J gave up 4 bases, with 14 bases separating them. CDR3 bases: TGCAGTGCCATCGAATCAGGGGCAGATACGCAGTATTTT. Translation gives CSAIESGADTQYF.

The table lists this clonotype with a few counts. This chain connects TRBV20-1 to TRBJ2-5; D possibly corresponds to TRBD2 (5 bases). V lost 6 bases, J lost 2 bases, and 13 bases lay in between. CDR1 and CDR2 (germline): DFQATT, SNEGSKA (reference sequence). The CDR3 has 13 amino acids. CDR3 nucleotides: TGCAGTGCGAATACCGGGAAACAAGAGACCCAGTACTTC. Protein: CSANTGKQETQYF.

This clonotype was recorded a few times. This chain uses TRBV7-8 with TRBJ2-7; TRBD2 is a possible D gene (5 bases). Germline values: CDR1 SGHVS, CDR2 FQNEAQ. V lost 4 bases and J 1 base, leaving 17 bases between the germline ends. The CDR3 totals 16 residues. In DNA, the CDR3 is TGTGCCAGCAGCTCCCCTGAGGGCAGTCTATCCTACGAGCAGTACTTC. It specifies CASSSPEGSLSYEQYF.

The chain carries TRBV5-7 and TRBJ2-7; D gene ambiguous. TRBV5-7 is recorded as an ORF, its role being uncertain. V shed 3 bases and J shed 5 bases, with 9 bases lying between them. The CDR3 contains 12 residues. Here the CDR3 reads CASSSKLDEQYF. The CDR3 nucleotides read TGTGCCAGCAGCTCAAAGCTCGACGAGCAGTACTTC.

The chain employs TRBV20-1 and TRBJ2-5; the D gene is possibly TRBD2 (5 bases). The V end lost 1 base, the J end lost 5 bases, and 17 bases lay between the germline ends. In germline, CDR1 is DFQATT, CDR2 SNEGSKA (reference sequence). This CDR3 has 15 amino acids. CDR3: CSARARRQDGETQYF. The CDR3 coding sequence is TGCAGTGCTAGAGCCAGGAGGCAGGACGGGGAGACCCAGTACTTC.

This chain uses TRBV18 with TRBJ2-7; 9 positions agree with TRBD1. Germline-derived CDR1 and CDR2 are KGHSH and LQKENI. The CDR3 is 14 amino acids. Trimming cost V 2 bases and J 5 bases; bases outside gene matches: 4. The CDR3: CASSPGTGSNEQYF. CDR3 bases: TGTGCCAGCTCACCAGGGACAGGGTCGAACGAGCAGTACTTC.

This clonotype was seen more than once but under ten times. The rearrangement joins TRBV20-1 to TRBJ2-2; D uncertain. The V gene's germline CDR1 is DFQATT and CDR2 SNEGSKA (reference sequence). The germline V and J ends were trimmed by 5 bases and 4 bases, with 20 bases remaining between them. The CDR3 totals 16 residues. This CDR3 reads CSAFPGGRSITGELFF. In DNA form, the CDR3 reads TGCAGTGCTTTCCCGGGTGGTCGGAGCATCACCGGGGAGCTGTTTTTT.

This chain uses TRBV27 with TRBJ2-1; D is undetermined. V was cut by 9 bases and J by 8 bases, with 29 bases left in between. Germline loops: CDR1 MNHEY, CDR2 SMNVEV (reference sequence). This CDR3 has 17 residues. For the CDR3, the DNA is TGTGCCAGTATTACACGGTTCGGACCCCCCCGGTTGTATGAGCAGTTCTTC. The encoded protein is CASITRFGPPRLYEQFF.

Concerning this clonotype: One end of the junction does not line up with germline, which may come from a read error. This chain uses TRBV7-7 with TRBJ2-2; 7 bases match TRBD1. CDR1 and CDR2 from the germline V gene are SSHAT and FNYEAQ (reference sequence). The length of the CDR3 is 15 residues. CDR3 coding DNA: TGCGCCAGCAGACCCGGGACAGAGAACACCGGGGAGCTGTTTTTT. Protein product: CASRPGTENTGELFF.

This clonotype was detected once. A much larger clone differs by one base, so this may be a read error. The V and J genes are TRBV20-1 and TRBJ2-5; TRBD2 is a possible D gene (5 bases). V lost 5 bases and J lost 9, with 13 bases in between. CDR3 size: 11 residues. The germline V gene has CDR1 DFQATT and CDR2 SNEGSKA (reference sequence). The DNA for the CDR3 is TGCAGTGCTTACCTTAGCGAGCCCCAGTACTTC. Translating gives CSAYLSEPQYF.